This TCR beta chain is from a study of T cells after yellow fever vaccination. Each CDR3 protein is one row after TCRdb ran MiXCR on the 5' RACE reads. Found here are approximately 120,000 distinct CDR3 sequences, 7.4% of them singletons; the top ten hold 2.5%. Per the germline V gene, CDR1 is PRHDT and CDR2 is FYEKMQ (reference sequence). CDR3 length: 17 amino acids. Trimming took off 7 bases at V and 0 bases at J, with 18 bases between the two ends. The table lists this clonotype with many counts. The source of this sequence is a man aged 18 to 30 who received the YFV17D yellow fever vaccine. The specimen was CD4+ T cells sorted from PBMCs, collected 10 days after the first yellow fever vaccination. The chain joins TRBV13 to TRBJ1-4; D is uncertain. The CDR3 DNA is TGTGCCAGCACCCGAGGTATCCTCGGGGCAACTAATGAAAAACTGTTTTTT. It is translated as CASTRGILGATNEKLFF.